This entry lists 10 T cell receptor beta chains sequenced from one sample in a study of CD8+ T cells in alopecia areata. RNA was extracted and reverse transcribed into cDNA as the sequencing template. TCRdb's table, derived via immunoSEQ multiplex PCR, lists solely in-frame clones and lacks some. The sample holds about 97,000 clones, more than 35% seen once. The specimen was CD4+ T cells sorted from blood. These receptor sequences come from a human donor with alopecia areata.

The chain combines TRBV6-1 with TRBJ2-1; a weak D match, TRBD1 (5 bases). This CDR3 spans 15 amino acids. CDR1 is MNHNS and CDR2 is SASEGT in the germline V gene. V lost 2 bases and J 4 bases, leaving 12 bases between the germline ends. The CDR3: CASSELVAGYNEQFF. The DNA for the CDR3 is TGTGCCAGCAGTGAACTGGTGGCAGGGTACAATGAGCAGTTCTTC.

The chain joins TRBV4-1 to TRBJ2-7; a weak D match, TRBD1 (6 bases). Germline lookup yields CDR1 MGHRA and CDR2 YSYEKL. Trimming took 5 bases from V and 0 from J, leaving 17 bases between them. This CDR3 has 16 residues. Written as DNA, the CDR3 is TGCGCCAGCAGCACCCGGGTGGGGGCAATCTCCTACGAGCAGTACTTC. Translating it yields CASSTRVGAISYEQYF.

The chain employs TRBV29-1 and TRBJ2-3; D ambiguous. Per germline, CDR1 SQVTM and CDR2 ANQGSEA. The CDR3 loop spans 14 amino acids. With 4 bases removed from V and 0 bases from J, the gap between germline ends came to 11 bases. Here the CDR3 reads CSVVVGASTDTQYF. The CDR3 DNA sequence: TGCAGCGTTGTGGTCGGAGCAAGCACAGATACGCAGTATTTT.

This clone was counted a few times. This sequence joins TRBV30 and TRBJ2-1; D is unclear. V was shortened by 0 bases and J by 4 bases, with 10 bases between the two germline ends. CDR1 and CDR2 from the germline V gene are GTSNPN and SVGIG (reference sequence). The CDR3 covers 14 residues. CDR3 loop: CAWSVLRKYNEQFF. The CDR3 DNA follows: TGTGCCTGGAGTGTCCTCAGGAAATACAATGAGCAGTTCTTC.

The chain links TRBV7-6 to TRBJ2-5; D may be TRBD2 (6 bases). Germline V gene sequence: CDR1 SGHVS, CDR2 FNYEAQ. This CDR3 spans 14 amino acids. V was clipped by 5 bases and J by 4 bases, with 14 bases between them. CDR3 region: CASSPGLSGETQYF. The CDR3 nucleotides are TGTGCCAGCAGCCCCGGACTATCCGGAGAGACCCAGTACTTC. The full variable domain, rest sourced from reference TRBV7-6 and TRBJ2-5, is GAGVSQSPRYKVTKRGQDVALRCDPISGHVSLYWYRQALGQGPEFLTYFNYEAQQDKSGLPNDRFSAERPEGSISTLTIQRTEQRDSAMYRCASSPGLSGETQYFGPGTRLLVL.

In nucleotides, the CDR3 is TGTGCCAGCAGTGGACAGGGGATCCTCCAAGAGACCCAGTACTTC. It encodes CASSGQGILQETQYF. The gene calls are TRBV2 and TRBJ2-5; TRBD1 aligns across 8 bases. Germline CDR1 and CDR2: SNHLY and FYNNEI. The CDR3 is 15 amino acids. V was pared by 4 bases and J by 1 base, with 5 bases of the junction left unmatched.

This CDR3 is CASSLLYTETQYF. Written as DNA, the CDR3 is TGTGCCAGCAGCTTATTGTATACTGAGACCCAGTACTTC. This rearrangement joins TRBV7-6 to TRBJ2-5, with D hard to call. This CDR3 has 13 amino acids. Germline lookup yields CDR1 SGHVS and CDR2 FNYEAQ. The V and J ends lost 2 bases and 5 bases respectively, with 9 bases between them.

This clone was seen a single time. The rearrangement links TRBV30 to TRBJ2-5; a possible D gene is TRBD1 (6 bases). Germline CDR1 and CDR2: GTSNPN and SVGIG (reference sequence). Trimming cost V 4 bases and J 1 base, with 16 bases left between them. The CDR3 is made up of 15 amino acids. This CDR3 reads CAWTGMLRGQETQYF. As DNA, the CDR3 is TGTGCCTGGACCGGAATGCTCAGGGGCCAAGAGACCCAGTACTTC.

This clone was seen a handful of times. The CDR3: CASSQVLSRTTEAFF. CDR3 nucleotides: TGCGCCAGCAGCCAAGTTCTGTCCCGCACCACTGAAGCTTTCTTT. The chain recombines TRBV4-1 with TRBJ1-1; D uncertain. The V end was cut by 1 base, the J end by 4 bases, with 13 bases between. Germline CDR1 MGHRA, CDR2 YSYEKL. The CDR3 has 15 amino acids.

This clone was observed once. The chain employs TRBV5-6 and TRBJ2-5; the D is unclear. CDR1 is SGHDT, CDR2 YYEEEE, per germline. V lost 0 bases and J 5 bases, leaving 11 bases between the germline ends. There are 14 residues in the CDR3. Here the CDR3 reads CASSLVEARETQYF. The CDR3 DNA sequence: TGTGCCAGCAGCTTGGTGGAAGCTAGGGAGACCCAGTACTTC.